The rows below give T cell receptor beta chains drawn from one sample of a study of OX40 agonist ivuxolimab in advanced cancers. TCRdb keeps only in-frame clones here, not all; method: immunoSEQ multiplex PCR. Found here are approximately 82,000 clones, 88% of them singletons; the top ten hold 0.75% to 0.9%. Here the sequenced sample was CD4+ or CD8+ T cells sorted from blood, taken in a trial of the OX40 agonist ivuxolimab. The source of these receptors is an adult with an advanced solid tumor such as melanoma, head and neck, liver or kidney cancer. CDR3s include the opening cysteine and the closing phenylalanine or tryptophan. Each record gives: J gene, clone size, V gene, D gene, CDR3 DNA, CDR3 protein. The D gene is left open where the match is weak. The size entry is marked missing in some rows and otherwise reads once, few, many or a size class.

TRBJ2-1	-	TRBV27	-	TGTGCCAGCAGTTTCAACCTCCGGGGACTTCAGTTCTTC	CASSFNLRGLQFF
TRBJ2-3	-	TRBV6-4	-	TGTGCCAGCAGTGAGGAGATTAGCACAGATACGCAGTATTTT	CASSEEISTDTQYF
TRBJ2-2	few	TRBV18	-	TGTGCCAGCTCAAACCGTCAGACGAACACCGGGGAGCTGTTTTTT	CASSNRQTNTGELFF
TRBJ2-5	-	TRBV28	TRBD2	TGTGCCAGCAATCCTAGCGGGCCGGAGACCCAGTACTTC	CASNPSGPETQYF
TRBJ2-7	-	TRBV28	-	TGTGCCAGCTCGGGGCGGGGACGGGGGGAGCAGTACTTC	CASSGRGRGEQYF
TRBJ2-7	-	TRBV19	TRBD1	TGTGCCAGTAGCCCCTCCGGGACAGGGTCCTACGAGCAGTACTTC	CASSPSGTGSYEQYF
TRBJ2-7	-	TRBV6-1	-	TGTGCCAGCAGCGCGGACCCACGAGGTTACGAGCAGTACTTC	CASSADPRGYEQYF
TRBJ1-2	few	TRBV19	-	TGTGCCAGTAGTATAGCAGGCAGGGACTATGGCTACACCTTC	CASSIAGRDYGYTF
TRBJ2-3	-	TRBV18	-	TGTGCCAGCTCCCTCGTATTAACTAGCACAGATACGCAGTATTTT	CASSLVLTSTDTQYF
TRBJ2-5	-	TRBV2	TRBD1	TGTGCCGGAGGGACAGGGACTGTGACCCAGTACTTC	CAGGTGTVTQYF
TRBJ1-5	-	TRBV6-5	-	TGTGCCAGCAGTTACGCGGACAGAGCTCAGCCCCAGCATTTT	CASSYADRAQPQHF
TRBJ2-1	-	TRBV9	-	TGTGCCAGCAGCGTAGTGGCTAGTCTTTACAATGAGCAGTTCTTC	CASSVVASLYNEQFF
TRBJ1-3	-	TRBV6-4	-	TGTGCCAGCAGTGACTCGTCAGGTGGAAACACCATATATTTT	CASSDSSGGNTIYF
TRBJ2-7	once	TRBV7-2	-	TGTGCCAGCAGCTTAGCTGTGGGGGGTAGCTCCTACGAGCAGTACTTC	CASSLAVGGSSYEQYF
TRBJ1-2	many	TRBV28	-	TGTGCCAGCAGGTTTGGAGGGGATGGGTATGGCTACACCTTC	CASRFGGDGYGYTF
TRBJ1-4	-	TRBV9	-	TGTGCCAGCAGCCCCGGGACAAGCTATGAAAAACTGTTTTTT	CASSPGTSYEKLFF
TRBJ1-1	-	TRBV29-1	-	TGCAGCGCCCGCGTACAGGGTACCACTGAAGCTTTCTTT	CSARVQGTTEAFF
TRBJ1-3	-	TRBV28	-	TGTGCCAGCAGTTTATCCCTCACGTTAAGAAACACCATATATTTT	CASSLSLTLRNTIYF
TRBJ2-5	-	TRBV29-1	-	TGCAGCGCCGGGGACAAGGGCGAGACCCAGTACTTC	CSAGDKGETQYF
TRBJ2-3	-	TRBV30	-	TGTGCCTGGGGTCTAGATGTTTCCGATACGCAGTATTTT	CAWGLDVSDTQYF
TRBJ2-5	-	TRBV6-4	-	TGTGCCAGCAGTGACTCAGGGACCCAGTACTTC	CASSDSGTQYF
TRBJ2-2	-	TRBV9	-	TGTGCCAGCACCGACCCGGGTAGCGGACACACCGGGGAGCTGTTTTTT	CASTDPGSGHTGELFF
TRBJ1-4	few	TRBV13	-	TGTGCCAGCAGGAGGACGGCGTCTAATGAAAAACTGTTTTTT	CASRRTASNEKLFF
TRBJ1-1	-	TRBV14	-	TGTGCCAGCAGCCAAGGTCCTTTTTACAGGGCCCGACGAGAAGCTTTCTTT	CASSQGPFYRARREAFF
TRBJ2-1	-	TRBV7-2	TRBD2	TGTGCCAGCAGCTTAGGGCTAGCGGGAGGGAATGAGCAGTTCTTC	CASSLGLAGGNEQFF
TRBJ2-7	-	TRBV18	-	TGTGCCAGCTCACCGCGGACCACCGGCGAGCAGTACTTC	CASSPRTTGEQYF
TRBJ2-3	-	TRBV10-3	-	TGTGCCATCAGTGACGGCACAGATACGCAGTATTTT	CAISDGTDTQYF
TRBJ1-2	-	TRBV6-6	TRBD1	TGTGCCAGCAGTGACAGGGACCTCTATGGCTACACCTTC	CASSDRDLYGYTF
TRBJ2-7	-	TRBV29-1	TRBD2	TGCAGCGCCATCAGGACTAGCGGTTTCGAGCAGTACTTC	CSAIRTSGFEQYF
TRBJ1-1	-	TRBV19	-	TGTGCCAGTAGTCAGAGGAACACTGAAGCTTTCTTT	CASSQRNTEAFF
TRBJ2-2	-	TRBV6-6	-	TGTGCCAGCAGACGGGGGCTGGCCGGGGAGCTGTTTTTT	CASRRGLAGELFF
TRBJ2-7	-	TRBV19	TRBD1	TGTGCCAGTAGGATCAGAAGGACAGGGAACTACGAGCAGTACTTC	CASRIRRTGNYEQYF